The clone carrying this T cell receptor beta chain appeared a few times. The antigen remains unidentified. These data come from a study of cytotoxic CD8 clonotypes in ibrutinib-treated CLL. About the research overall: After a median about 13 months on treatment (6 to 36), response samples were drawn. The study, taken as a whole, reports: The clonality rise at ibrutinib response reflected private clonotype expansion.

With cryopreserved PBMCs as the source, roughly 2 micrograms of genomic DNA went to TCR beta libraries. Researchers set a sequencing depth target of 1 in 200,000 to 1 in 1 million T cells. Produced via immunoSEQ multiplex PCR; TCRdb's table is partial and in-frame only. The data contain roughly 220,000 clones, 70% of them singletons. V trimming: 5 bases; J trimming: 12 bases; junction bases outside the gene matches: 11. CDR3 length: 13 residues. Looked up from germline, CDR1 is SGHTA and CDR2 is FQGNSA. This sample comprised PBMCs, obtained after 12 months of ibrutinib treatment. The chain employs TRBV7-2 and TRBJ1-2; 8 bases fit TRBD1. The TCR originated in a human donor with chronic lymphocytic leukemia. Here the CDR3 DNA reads TGTGCCAGCAGCCTCACACTACAGGGGGGTCACACCTTC. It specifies CASSLTLQGGHTF.